A selection of T cell receptor beta chains follows, all from one sample in a study of OX40 agonist ivuxolimab in advanced cancers. Some clones are missing from TCRdb's copy, which holds only in-frame ones; the method was immunoSEQ multiplex PCR. The sample lists 68,000 or so clones, roughly 88% occurring once. Here the sequenced sample was CD4+ or CD8+ T cells sorted from blood, taken in a trial of the OX40 agonist ivuxolimab. The receptors were gathered from an adult with an advanced solid tumor such as melanoma, head and neck, liver or kidney cancer. Both conserved end residues are part of each CDR3.

>TRBV7-9
CASSLRDPKAYEQYF
>TRBV7-6
CASSSTDRGEQYF
>TRBV7-9
CASSTRAADGYTF
>TRBV4-1
CASRIGADISYEQYF
>TRBV11-3
CASSPGTSGGSSREQFF
>TRBV9
CASSRGTGGTGELFF
>TRBV6-1
CASSEPSGGAGTQYF
>TRBV30
CAWSGVHEQYF
>TRBV4-3
CASSQETGNTGELFF
>TRBV11-3
CASSPLGDSSSYNEQFF
>TRBV5-6
CASSLDRGNEQFF
>TRBV9
CASSVSGQPNEKLFF
>TRBV27
CASSARDSVNTEAFF
>TRBV19
CASSSSGYTF
>TRBV5-5
CASSLVSFNQPQHF
>TRBV4-3
CASSPEGYEGNYGYTF
>TRBV14
CASSRTGGMNTEAFF
>TRBV6-1
CASGEGRAKNIQYF
>TRBV19
CASTGNYYGYTF
>TRBV6-5
CASSYGTGQGQPQHF
>TRBV2
CASIRSSYNEQFF
>TRBV6-5
CASSRMVGDNEQFF
>TRBV5-1
CASSYNSDATLDF
>TRBV30
CAWSGPPGNYGYTF
>TRBV5-8
CASTLLPGQGETQYF
>TRBV6-5
CASSYTRTGYEQYF
>TRBV27
CASSSWASGGAMAEQFF
>TRBV6-5
CASSYSLGGTEKLFF
>TRBV5-1
CASSYLAALTDTQYF
>TRBV5-1
CASSLAPTPAEAFF
>TRBV5-1
CASSLDITPSTDTQYF
>TRBV28
CASSFAGGRRNTIYF
>TRBV6-5
CASSTYGARDQPQHF
>TRBV21-1
CASSKDLGTQYF
>TRBV28
CASISQGIMNTEAFF
>TRBV27
CASGLRGDQPQHF
>TRBV21-1
CASSKLEGSSNQPQHF
>TRBV7-8
CASSLGTRGPMSNQPQHF
>TRBV7-9
CASSFETGTNNSPLHF
>TRBV9
CASSVETDGMNTEAFF
>TRBV7-8
CASSLGRRLVEQYF
>TRBV9
CASSAEMGQGVTQYF
>TRBV10-3
CAISEQGAGDNEKLFF
>TRBV4-1
CASSPPPDKPIYGYTF
>TRBV10-3
CAIRPDGENIQYF
>TRBV5-1
CASSLILGERNTEAFF
>TRBV5-1
CASNPDGRANEQFF
>TRBV5-1
CASSLEGGRSGELFF
>TRBV5-1
CASSGGQGYQETQYF
>TRBV5-4
CASTQGMGDSPLHF
>TRBV28
CASSGTGGDQPQHF